This T cell receptor (beta chain) was obtained from a study of identical twins. TCRdb re-derived calls from the 5' RACE reads in MiXCR, one entry per CDR3 protein. The sample records around 500,000 distinct CDR3 sequences, about 14% being singletons. The CDR3 sequence is 16 residues long. The V end was cut by 7 bases, the J end by 0 bases, with 13 bases between. CDR1 is SNHLY and CDR2 is FYNNEI in the germline V gene. These data were likewise used in another study, on yellow fever vaccine responses in identical twins.

The rearrangement uses TRBV2 and TRBJ2-6; maybe TRBD1 (5 bases). The sample consisted of CD4+ T cells sorted from blood. The TCR comes from a woman aged 18-29 years in good health. CDR3 loop: CASTQGTVSGANVLTF. CDR3 DNA sequence: TGTGCCAGCACCCAGGGCACGGTCTCTGGGGCCAACGTCCTGACTTTC. The complete variable domain, with remaining parts taken from reference TRBV2 and TRBJ2-6, reads EPEVTQTPSHQVTQMGQEVILRCVPISNHLYFYWYRQILGQKVEFLVSFYNNEISEKSEIFDDQFSVERPDGSNFTLKIRSTKLEDSAMYFCASTQGTVSGANVLTFGAGSRLTVL.